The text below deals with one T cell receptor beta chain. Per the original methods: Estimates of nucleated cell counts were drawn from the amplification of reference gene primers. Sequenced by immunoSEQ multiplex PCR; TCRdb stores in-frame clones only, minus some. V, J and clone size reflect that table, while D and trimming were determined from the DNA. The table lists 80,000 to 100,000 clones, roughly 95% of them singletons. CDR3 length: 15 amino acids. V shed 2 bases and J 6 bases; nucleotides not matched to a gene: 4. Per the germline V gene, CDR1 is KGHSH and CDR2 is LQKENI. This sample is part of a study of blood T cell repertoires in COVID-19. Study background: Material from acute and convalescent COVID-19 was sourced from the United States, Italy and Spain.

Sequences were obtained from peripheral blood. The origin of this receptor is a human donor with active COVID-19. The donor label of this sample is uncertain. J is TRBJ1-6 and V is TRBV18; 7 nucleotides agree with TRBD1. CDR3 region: CASSPEGAGNSPLHF. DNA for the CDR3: TGTGCCAGCTCACCAGAGGGGGCGGGTAATTCACCCCTCCACTTT.